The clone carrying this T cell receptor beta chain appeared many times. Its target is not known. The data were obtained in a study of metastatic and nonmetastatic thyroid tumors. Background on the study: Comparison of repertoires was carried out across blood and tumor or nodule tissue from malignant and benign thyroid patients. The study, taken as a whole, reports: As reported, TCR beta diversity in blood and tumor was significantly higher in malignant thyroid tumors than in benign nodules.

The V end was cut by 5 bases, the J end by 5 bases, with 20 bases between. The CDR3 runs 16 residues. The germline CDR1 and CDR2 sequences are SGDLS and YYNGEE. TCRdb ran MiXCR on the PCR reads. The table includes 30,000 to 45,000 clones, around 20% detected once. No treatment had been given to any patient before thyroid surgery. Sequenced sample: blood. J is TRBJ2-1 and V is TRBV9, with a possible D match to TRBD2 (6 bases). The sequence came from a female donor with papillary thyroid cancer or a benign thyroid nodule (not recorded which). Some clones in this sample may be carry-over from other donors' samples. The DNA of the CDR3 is TGTGCCAGCAGTCTAGAATTGGGGCGGGGCCACAATGAGCAGTTCTTC. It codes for CASSLELGRGHNEQFF. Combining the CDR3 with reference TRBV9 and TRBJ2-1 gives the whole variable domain DSGVTQTPKHLITATGQRVTLRCSPRSGDLSVYWYQQSLDQGLQFLIQYYNGEERAKGNILERFSAQQFPDLHSELNLSSLELGDSALYFCASSLELGRGHNEQFFGPGTRLTVL.